The rows below give T cell receptor beta chains drawn from one sample of a study of CD8 T cells in Susac syndrome. TCRdb reprocessed the immunoSEQ multiplex PCR reads via MiXCR and lists one record per CDR3 protein. The sample yields roughly 76,000 distinct CDR3 sequences, about 93% seen once. Sequenced: CD8+ T cells from PBMCs. The receptors come from a human donor with Susac syndrome. Both conserved end residues are part of each CDR3. Fields, in order: J gene, CDR3 length, D gene, V gene, clone size, CDR3 DNA, CDR3 protein. D genes are given only for firm matches. A clone size is listed for some rows: how often the clone was seen (once, few, many), or a class if it is expanded.

j_gene: TRBJ2-7; len: 15; d_gene: -; v_gene: TRBV7-9; abundance: -; CDR3nt: TGTGCCAGCAGCTTACGGGCGGGGACAGCCTACGAGCAGTACTTC; CDR3aa: CASSLRAGTAYEQYF
j_gene: TRBJ2-3; len: 17; d_gene: TRBD2; v_gene: TRBV7-8; abundance: -; CDR3nt: TGTGCCAGCAGCTCCCGACAGCGGGGGGGCGGGTCGGATACGCAGTATTTT; CDR3aa: CASSSRQRGGGSDTQYF
j_gene: TRBJ2-7; len: 15; d_gene: -; v_gene: TRBV27; abundance: -; CDR3nt: TGTGCCAGCAGTTATCAGGCTGGCTCTGGCTACGAGCAGTACTTC; CDR3aa: CASSYQAGSGYEQYF
j_gene: TRBJ1-1; len: 17; d_gene: TRBD1; v_gene: TRBV27; abundance: -; CDR3nt: TGTGCCAGCAGTTTATCTCGACCCAACAGGGGTTTCGCTGAAGCTTTCTTT; CDR3aa: CASSLSRPNRGFAEAFF
j_gene: TRBJ2-6; len: 19; d_gene: TRBD2; v_gene: TRBV5-5; abundance: -; CDR3nt: TGTGCCAGCAGCCCAATGGGACTAGCGGGTCTCTCTGGGGCCAACGTCCTGACTTTC; CDR3aa: CASSPMGLAGLSGANVLTF
j_gene: TRBJ1-5; len: 14; d_gene: -; v_gene: TRBV2; abundance: -; CDR3nt: TGTGCCAGCAGTGTGATCGGGGGGAATCAGCCCCAGCATTTT; CDR3aa: CASSVIGGNQPQHF
j_gene: TRBJ1-2; len: 12; d_gene: -; v_gene: TRBV6-6; abundance: -; CDR3nt: TGTGCCAGCACTAGGGGCCACTATGGCTACACCTTC; CDR3aa: CASTRGHYGYTF
j_gene: TRBJ1-2; len: 15; d_gene: TRBD1; v_gene: TRBV7-2; abundance: once; CDR3nt: TGTGCCAGCAGCTTAAGCGGACAGGGTCCCTATGGCTACACCTTC; CDR3aa: CASSLSGQGPYGYTF
j_gene: TRBJ1-5; len: 15; d_gene: TRBD1; v_gene: TRBV19; abundance: -; CDR3nt: TGTGCCAGTAGTTTTGCAGGGGGCCGAAATCAGCCCCAGCATTTT; CDR3aa: CASSFAGGRNQPQHF
j_gene: TRBJ2-3; len: 16; d_gene: -; v_gene: TRBV20-1; abundance: -; CDR3nt: TGCAGTGCTGTCCTTTTGGGGGCCGGGGTAGAAGATACGCAGTATTTT; CDR3aa: CSAVLLGAGVEDTQYF
j_gene: TRBJ2-2; len: 18; d_gene: TRBD2; v_gene: TRBV6-2/TRBV6-3; abundance: -; CDR3nt: TGTGCCAGCAGTTTCTACCCGGGACTAGCGGGAGGGCCGCAGGAGCTGTTTTTT; CDR3aa: CASSFYPGLAGGPQELFF
j_gene: TRBJ2-7; len: 15; d_gene: TRBD2; v_gene: TRBV9; abundance: -; CDR3nt: TGTGCCAGCAGCGGATCACTAGCGGGAGGTCCCGAGCAGTACTTC; CDR3aa: CASSGSLAGGPEQYF
j_gene: TRBJ2-3; len: 15; d_gene: TRBD2; v_gene: TRBV11-2; abundance: -; CDR3nt: TGTGCCAGCAGCCCGGAACTAGCGGGGGGAGATACGCAGTATTTT; CDR3aa: CASSPELAGGDTQYF
j_gene: TRBJ2-6; len: 15; d_gene: TRBD1; v_gene: TRBV11-2; abundance: -; CDR3nt: TGTGCCAGCGGGGACAGGGGGCATGGGGCCAACGTCCTGACTTTC; CDR3aa: CASGDRGHGANVLTF
j_gene: TRBJ1-1; len: 14; d_gene: -; v_gene: TRBV3-1; abundance: -; CDR3nt: TGTGCCAGCAGCCAAGATCGGGCAGGGACTGAAGCTTTCTTT; CDR3aa: CASSQDRAGTEAFF
j_gene: TRBJ2-7; len: 16; d_gene: TRBD2; v_gene: TRBV24-1; abundance: -; CDR3nt: TGTGCCACCAGTGATGCCGGGACTAGCGGGAGCTACGAGCAGTACTTC; CDR3aa: CATSDAGTSGSYEQYF
j_gene: TRBJ2-7; len: 14; d_gene: TRBD1; v_gene: TRBV18; abundance: -; CDR3nt: TGTGCCAGCTCACCCACGACAGGGCGGGACGAGCAGTACTTC; CDR3aa: CASSPTTGRDEQYF
j_gene: TRBJ1-1; len: 15; d_gene: -; v_gene: TRBV5-4; abundance: -; CDR3nt: TGTGCCAGCAGCTTGGGGGCGGGAGCGGACACTGAAGCTTTCTTT; CDR3aa: CASSLGAGADTEAFF
j_gene: TRBJ2-7; len: 14; d_gene: -; v_gene: TRBV14; abundance: -; CDR3nt: TGTGCCAGCAGTGAGGGCGGGCTTATCTACGAGCAGTACTTC; CDR3aa: CASSEGGLIYEQYF
j_gene: TRBJ2-5; len: 15; d_gene: -; v_gene: TRBV14; abundance: -; CDR3nt: TGTGCCAGCAGCCAAGATCCAGGGTCACAAGAGACCCAGTACTTC; CDR3aa: CASSQDPGSQETQYF
j_gene: TRBJ2-3; len: 17; d_gene: TRBD2; v_gene: TRBV5-1; abundance: -; CDR3nt: TGCGCCAGCAGCTTACCGGGACTAGCGGGGGGACCAGATACGCAGTATTTT; CDR3aa: CASSLPGLAGGPDTQYF
j_gene: TRBJ1-2; len: 14; d_gene: TRBD1; v_gene: TRBV20-1; abundance: -; CDR3nt: TGCAGTGCTAGAATGACAGGGTCGGTGGATGGCTACACCTTC; CDR3aa: CSARMTGSVDGYTF
j_gene: TRBJ2-5; len: 13; d_gene: -; v_gene: TRBV5-5; abundance: -; CDR3nt: TGTGCCAGCAGCTTGGTGGGCCAAGAGACCCAGTACTTC; CDR3aa: CASSLVGQETQYF
j_gene: TRBJ2-7; len: 14; d_gene: -; v_gene: TRBV5-1; abundance: few; CDR3nt: TGCGCCAGCAGCACGGGACGGCTATCCTACGAGCAGTACTTC; CDR3aa: CASSTGRLSYEQYF
j_gene: TRBJ2-7; len: 18; d_gene: TRBD2; v_gene: TRBV7-2; abundance: -; CDR3nt: TGTGCCAGCAGCTACCGACTAGCGGGAGGCGCGAGGTCCTACGAGCAGTACTTC; CDR3aa: CASSYRLAGGARSYEQYF
j_gene: TRBJ2-7; len: 13; d_gene: -; v_gene: TRBV7-6; abundance: -; CDR3nt: TGTGCCAGCAAAGAAGGCGACTCCTACGAGCAGTACTTC; CDR3aa: CASKEGDSYEQYF
j_gene: TRBJ2-7; len: 14; d_gene: TRBD1; v_gene: TRBV20-1; abundance: -; CDR3nt: TGCAGTGCTAGAGACCTGGACAGGCCCTACGAGCAGTACTTC; CDR3aa: CSARDLDRPYEQYF
j_gene: TRBJ1-1; len: 13; d_gene: -; v_gene: TRBV30; abundance: -; CDR3nt: TGTGCCTGGACCGGACGGATGAACACTGAAGCTTTCTTT; CDR3aa: CAWTGRMNTEAFF
j_gene: TRBJ1-1; len: 17; d_gene: TRBD1; v_gene: TRBV7-9; abundance: -; CDR3nt: TGTGCCAGCAGCCAAGCCACAGGGGGCGTTAAGTTCGCTGAAGCTTTCTTT; CDR3aa: CASSQATGGVKFAEAFF
j_gene: TRBJ2-2; len: 14; d_gene: TRBD2; v_gene: TRBV5-6; abundance: -; CDR3nt: TGTGCCAGCAGTTCAGCGGGAGTGGGCGGGGAGCTGTTTTTT; CDR3aa: CASSSAGVGGELFF
j_gene: TRBJ2-3; len: 12; d_gene: -; v_gene: TRBV20-1; abundance: -; CDR3nt: TGCAGTGCTAGCGCGAACACAGATACGCAGTATTTT; CDR3aa: CSASANTDTQYF
j_gene: TRBJ1-4; len: 13; d_gene: -; v_gene: TRBV18; abundance: -; CDR3nt: TGTGCCAGCTCACCAGCTGTTAATGAAAAACTGTTTTTT; CDR3aa: CASSPAVNEKLFF
j_gene: TRBJ1-3; len: 14; d_gene: -; v_gene: TRBV30; abundance: -; CDR3nt: TGTGCCTGGGCTAGGGCTTTTTCTGGAAACACCATATATTTT; CDR3aa: CAWARAFSGNTIYF
j_gene: TRBJ2-2; len: 14; d_gene: -; v_gene: TRBV20-1; abundance: -; CDR3nt: TGCAGTGCTAGAGCACCACTGGCTACCGGGGAGCTGTTTTTT; CDR3aa: CSARAPLATGELFF
j_gene: TRBJ2-7; len: 18; d_gene: TRBD2; v_gene: TRBV3-1; abundance: -; CDR3nt: TGTGCCAGCAGCCAAGGAGGTCCTAAGCGGGAGGTCCAATACGAGCAGTACTTC; CDR3aa: CASSQGGPKREVQYEQYF
j_gene: TRBJ2-7; len: 15; d_gene: TRBD2; v_gene: TRBV7-9; abundance: -; CDR3nt: TGTGCCAGCAGCTGGGCGACTAGCGGGAAATACGAGCAGTACTTC; CDR3aa: CASSWATSGKYEQYF
j_gene: TRBJ2-7; len: 14; d_gene: -; v_gene: TRBV20-1; abundance: -; CDR3nt: TGCAGTGGCCGACCCGGGAAGGAGCTCTGGGAGCAGTACTTC; CDR3aa: CSGRPGKELWEQYF
j_gene: TRBJ2-5; len: 14; d_gene: -; v_gene: TRBV11-2; abundance: -; CDR3nt: TGTGCCAGCAGCTCGCAGGCCAGTCTTGGGACCCAGTACTTC; CDR3aa: CASSSQASLGTQYF
j_gene: TRBJ1-5; len: 14; d_gene: -; v_gene: TRBV2; abundance: -; CDR3nt: TGTGCCAGCAGTGATAAGGTTAGCAATCAGCCCCAGCATTTT; CDR3aa: CASSDKVSNQPQHF
j_gene: TRBJ2-1; len: 16; d_gene: -; v_gene: TRBV6-2/TRBV6-3; abundance: once; CDR3nt: TGTGCCAGCAGTTACACCTCGACTAGTCTCTACAATGAGCAGTTCTTC; CDR3aa: CASSYTSTSLYNEQFF
j_gene: TRBJ2-1; len: 15; d_gene: -; v_gene: TRBV4-2; abundance: -; CDR3nt: TGTGCCAGCAGCCAAGTCGTGGGAACCCACAATGAGCAGTTCTTC; CDR3aa: CASSQVVGTHNEQFF
j_gene: TRBJ1-2; len: 15; d_gene: TRBD1; v_gene: TRBV6-5; abundance: once; CDR3nt: TGTGCCAGCAGTTATTTTAGGGGGCTAAACTATGGCTACACCTTC; CDR3aa: CASSYFRGLNYGYTF
j_gene: TRBJ1-2; len: 17; d_gene: TRBD1; v_gene: TRBV20-1; abundance: -; CDR3nt: TGCAGTGCTAGAGATGGCCACGACAGGGCGCGGAACTATGGCTACACCTTC; CDR3aa: CSARDGHDRARNYGYTF
j_gene: TRBJ2-5; len: 17; d_gene: -; v_gene: TRBV5-8; abundance: -; CDR3nt: TGTGCCAGCAGCTTGGGATCTGCGCGGGATTCGTCGGAGACCCAGTACTTC; CDR3aa: CASSLGSARDSSETQYF
j_gene: TRBJ2-1; len: 16; d_gene: TRBD2; v_gene: TRBV6-1; abundance: -; CDR3nt: TGTGCCAGCCTCCGACTAGCGGGGGTCTCCTACAATGAGCAGTTCTTC; CDR3aa: CASLRLAGVSYNEQFF
j_gene: TRBJ2-3; len: 13; d_gene: -; v_gene: TRBV7-2; abundance: -; CDR3nt: TGTGCCAGCAGCCCAGGGGGGGCCCCTGCGCAGTATTTT; CDR3aa: CASSPGGAPAQYF
j_gene: TRBJ1-5; len: 14; d_gene: -; v_gene: TRBV30; abundance: -; CDR3nt: TGTGCCTGGAGTGTAGCAGGGGCCGGCCAGCCCCAGCATTTT; CDR3aa: CAWSVAGAGQPQHF
j_gene: TRBJ1-1; len: 13; d_gene: TRBD1; v_gene: TRBV27; abundance: -; CDR3nt: TGTGCCAGCGGACCGACAGGGAAGACTGAAGCTTTCTTT; CDR3aa: CASGPTGKTEAFF
j_gene: TRBJ2-1; len: 14; d_gene: -; v_gene: TRBV6-2/TRBV6-3; abundance: -; CDR3nt: TGTGCCAGCAGTTACGCGGGAGCAGGGGATGAGCAGTTCTTC; CDR3aa: CASSYAGAGDEQFF
j_gene: TRBJ1-2; len: 13; d_gene: -; v_gene: TRBV20-1; abundance: -; CDR3nt: TGCAGTGCCAAGGGGGAGCTAGGCTATGGCTACACCTTC; CDR3aa: CSAKGELGYGYTF
j_gene: TRBJ2-2; len: 15; d_gene: TRBD1; v_gene: TRBV6-2/TRBV6-3; abundance: -; CDR3nt: TGTGCCAGCAGTTCCGGACAGGGAGCAACCGGGGAGCTGTTTTTT; CDR3aa: CASSSGQGATGELFF
j_gene: TRBJ2-7; len: 14; d_gene: -; v_gene: TRBV3-1; abundance: -; CDR3nt: TGTGCCAGCAGCCGGGGCAGGGGTGGCTACGAGCAGTACTTC; CDR3aa: CASSRGRGGYEQYF
j_gene: TRBJ2-1; len: 16; d_gene: -; v_gene: TRBV7-8; abundance: -; CDR3nt: TGTGCCAGCAGCTTAGCAAGGGGCCGAGGGGACGGTGAGCAGTTCTTC; CDR3aa: CASSLARGRGDGEQFF
j_gene: TRBJ1-5; len: 14; d_gene: -; v_gene: TRBV20-1; abundance: -; CDR3nt: TGCAGTGCTCAAAGAGGGACTGGAAATCAGCCCCAGCATTTT; CDR3aa: CSAQRGTGNQPQHF
j_gene: TRBJ1-5; len: 14; d_gene: -; v_gene: TRBV20-1; abundance: -; CDR3nt: TGCAGTGCTCCCCGGGACGGATTCAATCAGCCCCAGCATTTT; CDR3aa: CSAPRDGFNQPQHF
j_gene: TRBJ2-1; len: 18; d_gene: TRBD2; v_gene: TRBV15; abundance: -; CDR3nt: TGTGCCACCAGCAGACGACAGGGAGCGGGAGGTTCCTACAATGAGCAGTTCTTC; CDR3aa: CATSRRQGAGGSYNEQFF
j_gene: TRBJ2-2; len: 14; d_gene: TRBD2; v_gene: TRBV5-1; abundance: -; CDR3nt: TGCGCCAGCAGCGGGGGGGCGAACACCGGGGAGCTGTTTTTT; CDR3aa: CASSGGANTGELFF
j_gene: TRBJ2-7; len: 15; d_gene: TRBD2; v_gene: TRBV7-2; abundance: once; CDR3nt: TGTGCCAGCAGCCGCGGGAACAGCGGGGTTTACGAGCAGTACTTC; CDR3aa: CASSRGNSGVYEQYF
j_gene: TRBJ2-5; len: 14; d_gene: TRBD1; v_gene: TRBV9; abundance: -; CDR3nt: TGTGCCAGCAGCTACCGGACAGGGTTGGAGACCCAGTACTTC; CDR3aa: CASSYRTGLETQYF
j_gene: TRBJ2-3; len: 15; d_gene: -; v_gene: TRBV20-1; abundance: -; CDR3nt: TGCAGTGCTAGAACAACCGGGCTAAGCACAGATACGCAGTATTTT; CDR3aa: CSARTTGLSTDTQYF